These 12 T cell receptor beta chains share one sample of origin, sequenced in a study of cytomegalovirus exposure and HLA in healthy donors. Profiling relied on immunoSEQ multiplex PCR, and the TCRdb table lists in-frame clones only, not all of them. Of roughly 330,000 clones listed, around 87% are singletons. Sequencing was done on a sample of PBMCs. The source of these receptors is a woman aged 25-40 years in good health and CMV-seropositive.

CDR3 nucleotide sequence: TGTGCCAGCAGCTTAGTTGTCAATGAGCAGTTCTTC. Amino acids: CASSLVVNEQFF. J is TRBJ2-1 and V is TRBV11-2; no clear D gene. The germline V and J ends were trimmed by 1 base and 6 bases, with 4 bases remaining between them. Germline CDR1 and CDR2: SGHAT and FQNNGV. This CDR3 spans 12 amino acids.

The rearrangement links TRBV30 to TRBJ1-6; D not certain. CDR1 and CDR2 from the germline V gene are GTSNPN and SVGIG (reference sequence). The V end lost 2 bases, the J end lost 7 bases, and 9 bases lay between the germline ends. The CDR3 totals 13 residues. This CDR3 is CAWSLGWNSPLHF. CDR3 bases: TGTGCCTGGAGTCTGGGGTGGAATTCACCCCTCCACTTT.

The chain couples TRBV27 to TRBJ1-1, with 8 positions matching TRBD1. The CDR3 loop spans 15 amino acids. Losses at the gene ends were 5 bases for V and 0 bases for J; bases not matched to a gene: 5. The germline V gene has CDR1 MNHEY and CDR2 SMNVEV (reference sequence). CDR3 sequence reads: CASSIGGQVNTEAFF. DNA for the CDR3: TGTGCCAGCAGTATAGGGGGACAGGTGAACACTGAAGCTTTCTTT.

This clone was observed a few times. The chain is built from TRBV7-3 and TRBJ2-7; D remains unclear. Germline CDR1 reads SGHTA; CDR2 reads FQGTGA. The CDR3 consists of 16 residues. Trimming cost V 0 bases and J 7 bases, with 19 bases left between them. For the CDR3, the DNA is TGTGCCAGCAGCTTAACGGCCCCGGCCAATCCTAGAGAGCAGTACTTC. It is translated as CASSLTAPANPREQYF.

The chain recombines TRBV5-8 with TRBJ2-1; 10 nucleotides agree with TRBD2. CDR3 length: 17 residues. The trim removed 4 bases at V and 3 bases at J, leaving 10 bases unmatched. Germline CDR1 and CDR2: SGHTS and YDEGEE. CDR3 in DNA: TGTGCCAGCAGCCCGGCCCCGATAGCGGGAGGCTACAATGAGCAGTTCTTC. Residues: CASSPAPIAGGYNEQFF.

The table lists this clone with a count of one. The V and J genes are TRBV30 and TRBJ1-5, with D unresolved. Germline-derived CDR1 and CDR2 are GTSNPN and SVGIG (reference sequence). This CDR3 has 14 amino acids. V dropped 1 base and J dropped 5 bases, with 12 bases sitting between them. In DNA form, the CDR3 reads TGTGCCTGGAGTGCAACGACGATCTATCAGCCCCAGCATTTT. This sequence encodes CAWSATTIYQPQHF.

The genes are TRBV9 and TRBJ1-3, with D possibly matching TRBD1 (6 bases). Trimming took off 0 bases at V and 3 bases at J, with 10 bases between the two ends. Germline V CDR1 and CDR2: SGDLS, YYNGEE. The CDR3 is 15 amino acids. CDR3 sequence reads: CASSVAGAGGNTIYF. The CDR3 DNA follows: TGTGCCAGCAGCGTAGCGGGGGCAGGTGGAAACACCATATATTTT.

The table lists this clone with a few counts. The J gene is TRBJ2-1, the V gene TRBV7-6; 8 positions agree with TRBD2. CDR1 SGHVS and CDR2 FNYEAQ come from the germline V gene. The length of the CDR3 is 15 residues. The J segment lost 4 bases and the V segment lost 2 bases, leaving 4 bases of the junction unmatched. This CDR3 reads CASSLRGGGYNEQFF. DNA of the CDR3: TGTGCCAGCAGCTTACGGGGGGGCGGATACAATGAGCAGTTCTTC. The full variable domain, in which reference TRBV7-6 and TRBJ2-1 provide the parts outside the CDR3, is GAGVSQSPRYKVTKRGQDVALRCDPISGHVSLYWYRQALGQGPEFLTYFNYEAQQDKSGLPNDRFSAERPEGSISTLTIQRTEQRDSAMYRCASSLRGGGYNEQFFGPGTRLTVL.

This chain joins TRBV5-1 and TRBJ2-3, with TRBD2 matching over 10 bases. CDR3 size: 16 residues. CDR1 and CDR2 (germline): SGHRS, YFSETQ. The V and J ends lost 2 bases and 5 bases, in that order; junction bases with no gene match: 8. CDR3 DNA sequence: TGCGCCAGCAGCTTCAAAGCGGGGGGGCCGGGAGATACGCAGTATTTT. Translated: CASSFKAGGPGDTQYF. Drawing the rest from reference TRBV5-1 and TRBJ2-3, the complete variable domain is KAGVTQTPRYLIKTRGQQVTLSCSPISGHRSVSWYQQTPGQGLQFLFEYFSETQRNKGNFPGRFSGRQFSNSRSEMNVSTLELGDSALYLCASSFKAGGPGDTQYFGPGTRLTVL.

CDR3 residues: CASSLGGGGRATDTQYF. The CDR3 region has the DNA TGTGCCAGCAGCTTAGGGGGGGGCGGGAGAGCCACAGATACGCAGTATTTT. The genes are TRBV7-2 and TRBJ2-3; weak D call: TRBD2 (7 bases). The V gene's germline CDR1 is SGHTA and CDR2 FQGNSA. The ends were cut back, 1 base at V and 2 bases at J, with 16 bases in the middle. The CDR3 sequence is 17 residues long.

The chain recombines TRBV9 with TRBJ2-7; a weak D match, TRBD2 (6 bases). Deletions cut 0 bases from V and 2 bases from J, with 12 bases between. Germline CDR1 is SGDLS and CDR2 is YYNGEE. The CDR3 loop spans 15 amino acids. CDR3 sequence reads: CASSVAVSGAYEQYF. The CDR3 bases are TGTGCCAGCAGCGTAGCGGTTAGCGGTGCCTACGAGCAGTACTTC.

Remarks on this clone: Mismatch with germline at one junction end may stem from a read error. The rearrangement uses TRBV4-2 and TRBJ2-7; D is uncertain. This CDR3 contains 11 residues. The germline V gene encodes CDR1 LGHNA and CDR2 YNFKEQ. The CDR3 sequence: CASSQAGRQTF. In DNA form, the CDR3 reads TGTGCCAGCAGCCAAGCAGGTCGGCAGACCTTC.